This TCR beta chain originates from a study of cytomegalovirus exposure and HLA in healthy donors. Study outcomes and limitations: The presence/absence work took it that sequencing depth was about the same across donors. There was a cluster of highly shared sequence variants that was likely a sequencing artifact.

This clone was recorded only once. What it recognizes is unknown. Germline assignment: CDR1 SGHNT and CDR2 YENEEA. The CDR3 contains 18 residues. Trimming at V came to 0 bases and at J to 6 bases, leaving 10 bases not matched to a gene. This PCR relied on a set of 60 Vbeta primers and 13 Jbeta primers. Using immunoSEQ multiplex PCR, the repertoire was profiled, and TCRdb retains in-frame clones only, with some absent. This sample carries 150,000 to 200,000 clones, 80% of them seen once, and the ten largest clones take 0.65%. The source is a boy between 10 and 17 years old in good health and CMV-seronegative. Sequencing input: PBMCs. V usage is TRBV11-3 and J usage is TRBJ2-2; the match to TRBD2 covers 10 bases. CDR3 in amino acids: CASSLESSGRIGPGELFF. CDR3 bases: TGTGCCAGCAGCTTAGAAAGTAGCGGGAGGATTGGACCCGGGGAGCTGTTTTTT. Using reference TRBV11-3 and TRBJ2-2 for the parts outside the CDR3, the full variable domain is EAGVVQSPRYKIIEKKQPVAFWCNPISGHNTLYWYLQNLGQGPELLIRYENEEAVDDSQLPKDRFSAERLKGVDSTLKIQPAELGDSAVYLCASSLESSGRIGPGELFFGEGSRLTVL.